The next 25 T cell receptor beta chains were all read from a single sample in a study of blood T cell repertoires in COVID-19. The method was immunoSEQ multiplex PCR; TCRdb's version includes in-frame clones alone and lacks a portion of them. The data show about 100,000 clones, with 75% to 85% seen just once and approximately 4.6% held by the top ten. The sequenced material came from peripheral blood. These receptors all stem from an elderly man with COVID-19, enrolled during active disease.

This clone appeared once. The chain is built from TRBV7-2 and TRBJ2-1; 11 bases line up with TRBD2. The CDR3 has 15 residues. V lost 1 base to trimming and J lost 9 bases; unmatched junction nucleotides: 5. The V gene's germline CDR1 is SGHTA and CDR2 FQGNSA. The CDR3 sequence is CASSLGGTSGFEQFF. The CDR3 DNA follows: TGTGCCAGCAGCTTAGGCGGGACTAGCGGATTTGAGCAGTTCTTC. Drawing the rest from reference TRBV7-2 and TRBJ2-1, the complete variable domain is GAGVSQSPSNKVTEKGKDVELRCDPISGHTALYWYRQSLGQGLEFLIYFQGNSAPDKSGLPSDRFSAERTGGSVSTLTIQRTQQEDSAVYLCASSLGGTSGFEQFFGPGTRLTVL.

This rearrangement joins TRBV5-5 to TRBJ1-1; D unresolved. From germline, CDR1 is SGHKS and CDR2 YYEKEE (reference sequence). The CDR3 runs to 12 residues. The ends were cut back, 4 bases at V and 5 bases at J, with 9 bases in the middle. CDR3 DNA sequence: TGTGCCAGCAGCCTCGGGTGGACTGAAGCTTTCTTT. Translating it yields CASSLGWTEAFF.

The V gene is TRBV9, the J gene TRBJ1-1; D not certain. CDR3 size: 14 residues. Germline V gene data show CDR1 as SGDLS and CDR2 as YYNGEE. V gave up 0 bases and J gave up 4 bases, with 10 bases separating them. CDR3 in amino acids: CASSVGGQITEAFF. The CDR3 DNA sequence: TGTGCCAGCAGCGTAGGAGGGCAGATCACTGAAGCTTTCTTT. The full variable domain, in which reference TRBV9 and TRBJ1-1 provide the parts outside the CDR3, is DSGVTQTPKHLITATGQRVTLRCSPRSGDLSVYWYQQSLDQGLQFLIQYYNGEERAKGNILERFSAQQFPDLHSELNLSSLELGDSALYFCASSVGGQITEAFFGQGTRLTVV.

The chain uses TRBV9 and TRBJ1-6; 9 nucleotides agree with TRBD1. This CDR3 region has 15 residues. Germline V gene sequence: CDR1 SGDLS, CDR2 YYNGEE. With 5 bases clipped from V and 7 bases from J, the junction kept 7 bases outside the gene matches. CDR3: CASSTGGTPNSPLHF. The CDR3 nucleotides read TGTGCCAGCAGTACAGGGGGCACGCCCAATTCACCCCTCCACTTT. The whole variable domain, filled in from reference TRBV9 and TRBJ1-6, reads DSGVTQTPKHLITATGQRVTLRCSPRSGDLSVYWYQQSLDQGLQFLIQYYNGEERAKGNILERFSAQQFPDLHSELNLSSLELGDSALYFCASSTGGTPNSPLHFGNGTRLTVT.

The gene calls are TRBV27 and TRBJ1-1, with a possible D match to TRBD1 (6 bases). CDR3 length equals 14 residues. In germline, CDR1 is MNHEY, CDR2 SMNVEV (reference sequence). Trimming took off 3 bases at V and 0 bases at J, with 8 bases between the two ends. CDR3 in DNA: TGTGCCAGCAGTTTCAGGGGCCTGAACACTGAAGCTTTCTTT. This encodes CASSFRGLNTEAFF.

The chain combines TRBV7-9 with TRBJ1-1; TRBD1 matches 7 bases. Germline lookup yields CDR1 SEHNR and CDR2 FQNEAQ (reference sequence). Trimming removed 1 base from V and 2 bases from J; junction bases left unmatched: 16. This CDR3 comprises 19 residues. The CDR3 reads CASSLENLYWTGRNTEAFF. CDR3 DNA: TGTGCCAGCAGCTTAGAAAATCTATATTGGACAGGACGAAACACTGAAGCTTTCTTT.

The gene calls are TRBV7-2 and TRBJ1-2, with 8 nucleotides matching TRBD1. The CDR3 length is 18 residues. Germline V lookup: CDR1 SGHTA, CDR2 FQGNSA. The trim removed 3 bases at V and 1 base at J, leaving 13 bases unmatched. The CDR3 sequence is CASSLSLRTGLINYGYTF. CDR3 DNA: TGTGCCAGCAGCTTGTCATTACGGACAGGGTTGATTAACTATGGCTACACCTTC.

This sequence joins TRBV3-1 (or the pseudogene TRBV3-2) and TRBJ2-5; tentatively, D is TRBD2 (5 bases). The germline V gene encodes CDR1 LGHDT and CDR2 YNNKEL (reference sequence). V was pared by 8 bases and J by 8 bases, with 24 bases between. The CDR3 sequence is 15 residues long. CDR3 DNA: TGTGCCAGCCGGACTCACCACCTAACTAAGAGAACCCAGTACTTC. It yields the protein CASRTHHLTKRTQYF.

This clone was detected a few times. Written as DNA, the CDR3 is TGCGCCAGCAGCTTGGTCGGGTTTGTCACAGATACGCAGTATTTT. Protein: CASSLVGFVTDTQYF. The genes are TRBV5-1 and TRBJ2-3; no definite D call. V gave up 0 bases and J gave up 2 bases, with 10 bases separating them. This CDR3 region has 15 residues. Per germline, CDR1 SGHRS and CDR2 YFSETQ.

The table lists this clone with a few counts. This chain uses TRBV6-5 with TRBJ1-6; possible D gene TRBD1, 6 bases. The germline V gene has CDR1 MNHEY and CDR2 SVGAGI. V lost 0 bases to trimming and J lost 10 bases, with 16 bases between them. The CDR3 covers 16 residues. DNA for the CDR3: TGTGCCAGCAGTTACTCGCTAAGGGGGACGCGGTCACCCCTCCACTTT. It codes for CASSYSLRGTRSPLHF.

This chain links TRBV6-9 with TRBJ2-7; weak D call: TRBD1 (6 bases). This CDR3 spans 14 amino acids. Per germline, CDR1 MNHGY and CDR2 SVAAGI. V lost 4 bases and J lost 3, with 13 bases in between. CDR3 nucleotide sequence: TGTGCCAGCAGTTCCCCGGGACATTACTACGAGCAGTACTTC. It specifies CASSSPGHYYEQYF.

This chain uses TRBV2 with TRBJ1-2; D is perhaps TRBD1 (5 bases). The CDR3 contains 13 residues. The germline gives CDR1 SNHLY, CDR2 FYNNEI. The V end was cut by 2 bases, the J end by 8 bases, with 12 bases between. The CDR3 loop reads CASSEFRVGGYTF. CDR3 sequence (DNA): TGTGCCAGCAGTGAATTCAGGGTAGGAGGCTACACCTTC.

V is TRBV29-1 and J is TRBJ2-1; D remains unclear. The CDR3 has 13 amino acids. CDR1 is SQVTM and CDR2 is ANQGSEA in the germline V gene. V shed 4 bases and J shed 0 bases, with 7 bases lying between them. Here the CDR3 DNA reads TGCAGCGTTGCTTCGAGCTCCTACAATGAGCAGTTCTTC. Translated: CSVASSSYNEQFF.

This chain links TRBV30 with TRBJ1-6; D gene unclear. The V and J ends lost 2 bases and 6 bases respectively, with 8 bases between them. The CDR3 is 13 amino acids. CDR1 and CDR2 (germline): GTSNPN, SVGIG (reference sequence). CDR3 sequence reads: CAWSTIGNSPLHF. The DNA for the CDR3 is TGTGCCTGGAGTACAATTGGTAATTCACCCCTCCACTTT.

The rearrangement uses TRBV28 and TRBJ2-2; D call uncertain. Per germline, CDR1 MDHEN and CDR2 SYDVKM. V lost 2 bases and J lost 4, with 14 bases in between. The CDR3 spans 16 residues. The CDR3 reads CASSLAHLSVTGELFF. The CDR3 DNA follows: TGTGCCAGCAGTTTAGCCCATCTCTCGGTCACCGGGGAGCTGTTTTTT.

The chain combines TRBV11-2 with TRBJ2-3; TRBD2 might be the D (6 bases). V dropped 1 base and J dropped 2 bases, with 10 bases sitting between them. This CDR3 is built from 15 residues. Germline CDR1 reads SGHAT; CDR2 reads FQNNGV. CDR3 in amino acids: CASSLAGAVTDTQYF. CDR3 nucleotide sequence: TGTGCCAGCAGCTTAGCGGGAGCCGTCACAGATACGCAGTATTTT.

The CDR3 sequence is CASSRLSLTGDNNYGYTF. In DNA form, the CDR3 reads TGTGCCAGCAGCCGACTTTCCCTAACTGGGGACAATAACTATGGCTACACCTTC. V usage is TRBV7-9 and J usage is TRBJ1-2; maybe TRBD1 (6 bases). This CDR3 has 18 amino acids. The germline V gene has CDR1 SEHNR and CDR2 FQNEAQ (reference sequence). Between the trimmed V and J ends, which lost 5 bases and 1 base, there was a span of 23 bases. The full variable domain, its missing parts supplied by reference TRBV7-9 and TRBJ1-2, is DTGVSQNPRHKITKRGQNVTFRCDPISEHNRLYWYRQTLGQGPEFLTYFQNEAQLEKSRLLSDRFSAERPKGSFSTLEIQRTEQGDSAMYLCASSRLSLTGDNNYGYTFGSGTRLTVV.

This clone has only a few counts. V and J are TRBV28 and TRBJ1-4; D possibly corresponds to TRBD1 (6 bases). The CDR3 spans 14 residues. Germline V CDR1 and CDR2: MDHEN, SYDVKM. Deletions cut 3 bases from V and 9 bases from J, with 14 bases between. The CDR3 DNA reads as TGTGCCAGCAGTTTGTTGACACAGGGCCAAAAACTGTTTTTT. The encoded protein is CASSLLTQGQKLFF.

The chain links TRBV27 to TRBJ2-7; 7 bases map to TRBD1. The CDR3 loop spans 15 amino acids. Germline loops: CDR1 MNHEY, CDR2 SMNVEV (reference sequence). The V gene end was trimmed by 9 bases and the J gene end by 2 bases; junction bases not matched to a gene: 13. DNA of the CDR3: TGTGCCAGGGACCCTCACAGGGGTTTGGCCTACGAGCAGTACTTC. Its translation: CARDPHRGLAYEQYF.

This chain uses TRBV29-1 with TRBJ2-5, with D perhaps matching TRBD1 (5 bases). The germline CDR1 and CDR2 sequences are SQVTM and ANQGSEA. CDR3 length: 13 amino acids. V gave up 2 bases and J gave up 5 bases, with 12 bases separating them. The chain's CDR3 is CSVEKGVGETQYF. The CDR3, as DNA: TGCAGCGTTGAAAAAGGGGTGGGGGAGACCCAGTACTTC.

This clone was detected only once. The chain couples TRBV19 to TRBJ1-1, with 8 nucleotides matching TRBD1. The CDR3 covers 14 residues. Trimming cost V 7 bases and J 1 base; bases outside gene matches: 5. Germline V gene data show CDR1 as LNHDA and CDR2 as SQIVND (reference sequence). CDR3 DNA: TGTGCCAGTACCCAGACAGGGGAGAACACTGAAGCTTTCTTT. Translation gives CASTQTGENTEAFF. Drawing the rest from reference TRBV19 and TRBJ1-1, the complete variable domain is DGGITQSPKYLFRKEGQNVTLSCEQNLNHDAMYWYRQDPGQGLRLIYYSQIVNDFQKGDIAEGYSVSREKKESFPLTVTSAQKNPTAFYLCASTQTGENTEAFFGQGTRLTVV.

The gene calls are TRBV11-2 and TRBJ1-4; D remains ambiguous. CDR1 and CDR2 (germline): SGHAT, FQNNGV. V gave up 5 bases and J gave up 8 bases, with 12 bases separating them. This CDR3 region has 13 residues. As DNA, the CDR3 is TGTGCCAGCAGCACCGCGGGTGTAGAAAAACTGTTTTTT. Translation: CASSTAGVEKLFF.

The rearrangement links TRBV19 to TRBJ2-4; weak D call: TRBD2 (5 bases). The CDR3 runs 14 residues. V was cut by 5 bases and J by 6 bases, with 14 bases left in between. Per germline, CDR1 LNHDA and CDR2 SQIVND (reference sequence). CDR3 nucleotide sequence: TGTGCCAGTAGTTCTCCTGCTAGCTTAAACATTCAGTACTTC. Protein: CASSSPASLNIQYF.

The CDR3 reads CASRESTGGHYEQYF. Here the CDR3 DNA reads TGCGCCAGCAGGGAATCCACAGGGGGCCACTACGAGCAGTACTTC. This chain uses TRBV5-1 with TRBJ2-7; TRBD1 matches 9 bases. Germline V gene data show CDR1 as SGHRS and CDR2 as YFSETQ. The CDR3 extends over 15 amino acids. Losses at the gene ends were 5 bases for V and 3 bases for J; bases not matched to a gene: 9.

The chain couples TRBV4-1 to TRBJ2-7; 8 positions agree with TRBD1. This CDR3 is 17 amino acids long. The germline CDR1 and CDR2 sequences are MGHRA and YSYEKL. Trimming cost V 3 bases and J 0 bases; bases outside gene matches: 10. CDR3 nucleotides: TGCGCCAGCAGCCACCCCAGACAGGGGCCGAGCTCCTACGAGCAGTACTTC. Its protein is CASSHPRQGPSSYEQYF.